Below, one T cell receptor (beta chain) is given with its context. CDR1 and CDR2 from the germline V gene are SGHRS and YFSETQ. CDR3 length: 13 amino acids. Between the trimmed V and J ends, which lost 0 bases and 1 base, there was a span of 3 bases. This sample stems from a study of blood T cell repertoires in COVID-19. Whole-study context: Acute and convalescent COVID-19 specimens originated in the United States, Italy and Spain.

Data came from immunoSEQ multiplex PCR; TCRdb stores just in-frame clones and leaves some out. Counted here are more than 200,000 clones, roughly 86% occurring once; the ten biggest clones make up roughly 2.5%. The V gene is TRBV5-1, the J gene TRBJ2-3; no clear D gene. This receptor was identified in a woman aged 60-75 years with acute or convalescent COVID-19. Specimen: peripheral blood. The CDR3 reads CASSLGGTDTQYF. The DNA of the CDR3 is TGCGCCAGCAGCTTGGGAGGCACAGATACGCAGTATTTT.